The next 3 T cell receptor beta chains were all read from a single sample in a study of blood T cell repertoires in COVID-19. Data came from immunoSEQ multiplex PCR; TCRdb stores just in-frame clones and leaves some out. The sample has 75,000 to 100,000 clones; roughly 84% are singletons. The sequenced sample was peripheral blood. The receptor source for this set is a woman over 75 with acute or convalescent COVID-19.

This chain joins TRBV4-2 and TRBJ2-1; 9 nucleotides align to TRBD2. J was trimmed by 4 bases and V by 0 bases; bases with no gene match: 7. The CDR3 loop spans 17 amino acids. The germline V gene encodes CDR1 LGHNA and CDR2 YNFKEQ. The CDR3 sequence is CASSQDQTSGRYNEQFF. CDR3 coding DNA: TGTGCCAGCAGCCAAGACCAGACTAGCGGCCGATACAATGAGCAGTTCTTC.

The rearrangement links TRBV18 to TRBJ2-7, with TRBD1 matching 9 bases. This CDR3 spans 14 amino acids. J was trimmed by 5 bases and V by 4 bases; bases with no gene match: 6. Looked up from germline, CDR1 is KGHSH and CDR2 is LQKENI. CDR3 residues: CASSLEQGADEQYF. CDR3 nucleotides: TGTGCCAGCTCACTGGAACAGGGGGCCGACGAGCAGTACTTC. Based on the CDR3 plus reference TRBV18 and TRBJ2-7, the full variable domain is NAGVMQNPRHLVRRRGQEARLRCSPMKGHSHVYWYRQLPEEGLKFMVYLQKENIIDESGMPKERFSAEFPKEGPSILRIQQVVRGDSAAYFCASSLEQGADEQYFGPGTRLTVT.

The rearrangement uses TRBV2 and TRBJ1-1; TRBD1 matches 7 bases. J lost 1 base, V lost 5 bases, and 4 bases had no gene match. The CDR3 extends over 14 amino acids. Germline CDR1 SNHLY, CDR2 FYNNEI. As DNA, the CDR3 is TGTGCCAGCAGTCGACAGGGTCGGAACACTGAAGCTTTCTTT. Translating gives CASSRQGRNTEAFF.